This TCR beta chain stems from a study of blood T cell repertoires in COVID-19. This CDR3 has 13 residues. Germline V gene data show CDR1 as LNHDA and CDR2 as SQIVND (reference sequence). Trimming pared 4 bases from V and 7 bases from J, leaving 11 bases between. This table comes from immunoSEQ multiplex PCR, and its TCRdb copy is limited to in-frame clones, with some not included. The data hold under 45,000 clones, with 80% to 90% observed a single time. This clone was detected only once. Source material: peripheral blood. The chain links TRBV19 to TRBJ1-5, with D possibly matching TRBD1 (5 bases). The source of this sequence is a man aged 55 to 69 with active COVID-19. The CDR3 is CASSTSGPQPQHF. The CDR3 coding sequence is TGTGCCAGTAGTACTTCAGGGCCACAGCCCCAGCATTTT.